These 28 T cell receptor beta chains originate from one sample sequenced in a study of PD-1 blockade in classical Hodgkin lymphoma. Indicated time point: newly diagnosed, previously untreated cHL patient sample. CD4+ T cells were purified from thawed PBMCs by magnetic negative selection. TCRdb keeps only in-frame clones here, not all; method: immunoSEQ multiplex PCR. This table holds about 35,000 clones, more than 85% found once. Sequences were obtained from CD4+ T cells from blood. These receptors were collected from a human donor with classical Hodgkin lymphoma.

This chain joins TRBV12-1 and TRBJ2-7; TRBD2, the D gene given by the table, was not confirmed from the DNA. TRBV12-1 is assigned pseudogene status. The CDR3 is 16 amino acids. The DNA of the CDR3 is TGTGCCAGCAGCTATCCTCGAGGAGGGATTATCTACGAGCAGTACTTC. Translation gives CASSYPRGGIIYEQYF.

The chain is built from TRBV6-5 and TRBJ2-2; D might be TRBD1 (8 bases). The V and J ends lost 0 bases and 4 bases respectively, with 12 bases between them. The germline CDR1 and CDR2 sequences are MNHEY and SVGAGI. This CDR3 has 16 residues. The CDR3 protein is CASSYSSGTGTGELFF. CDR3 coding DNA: TGTGCCAGCAGTTACTCGAGCGGGACAGGCACCGGGGAGCTGTTTTTT.

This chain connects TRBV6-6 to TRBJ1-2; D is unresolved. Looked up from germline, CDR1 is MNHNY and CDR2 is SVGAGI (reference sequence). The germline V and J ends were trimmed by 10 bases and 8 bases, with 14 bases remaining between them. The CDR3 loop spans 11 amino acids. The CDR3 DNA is TGTGCCACCCAGGCTCTGGGGGGCTACACCTTC. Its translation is CATQALGGYTF.

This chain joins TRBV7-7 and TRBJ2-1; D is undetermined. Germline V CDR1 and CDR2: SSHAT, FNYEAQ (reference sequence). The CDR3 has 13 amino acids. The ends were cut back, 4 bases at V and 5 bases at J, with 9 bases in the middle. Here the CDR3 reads CASSSPRDNEQFF. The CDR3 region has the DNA TGTGCCAGCAGCTCCCCTCGAGACAATGAGCAGTTCTTC. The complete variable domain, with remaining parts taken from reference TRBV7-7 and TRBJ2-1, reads GAGVSQSPRYKVTKRGQDVTLRCDPISSHATLYWYQQALGQGPEFLTYFNYEAQPDKSGLPSDRFSAERPEGSISTLTIQRTEQRDSAMYRCASSSPRDNEQFFGPGTRLTVL.

CDR3 coding DNA: TGTGCCAGCAGCTTAGCGGGAGTGGACTACGAGCAGTACTTC. Residues: CASSLAGVDYEQYF. The V gene is TRBV7-2, the J gene TRBJ2-7; perhaps TRBD2 as D (5 bases). CDR1 is SGHTA and CDR2 is FQGNSA in the germline V gene. Deletions cut 0 bases from V and 3 bases from J, with 9 bases between. The CDR3 spans 14 residues.

CDR3 sequence: CASSYSTGSNYGYTF. CDR3 nucleotides: TGTGCCAGCAGTTACTCGACAGGGTCGAACTATGGCTACACCTTC. This chain links TRBV6-5 with TRBJ1-2; TRBD1 agrees at 7 bases. The length of the CDR3 is 15 residues. Germline V gene data show CDR1 as MNHEY and CDR2 as SVGAGI. Trimming removed 0 bases from V and 2 bases from J; junction bases left unmatched: 3.

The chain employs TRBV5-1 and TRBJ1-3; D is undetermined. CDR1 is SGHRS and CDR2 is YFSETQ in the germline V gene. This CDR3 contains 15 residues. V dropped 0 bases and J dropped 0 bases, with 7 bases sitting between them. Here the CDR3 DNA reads TGCGCCAGCAGCTTGGGGGGTCCCTCTGGAAACACCATATATTTT. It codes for CASSLGGPSGNTIYF.

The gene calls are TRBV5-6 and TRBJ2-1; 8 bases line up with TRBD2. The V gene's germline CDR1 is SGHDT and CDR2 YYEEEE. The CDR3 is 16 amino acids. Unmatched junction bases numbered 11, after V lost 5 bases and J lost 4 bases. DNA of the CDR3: TGTGCCAGCAGTTTGCGAAGAGCGGGAGCTTACAATGAGCAGTTCTTC. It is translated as CASSLRRAGAYNEQFF.

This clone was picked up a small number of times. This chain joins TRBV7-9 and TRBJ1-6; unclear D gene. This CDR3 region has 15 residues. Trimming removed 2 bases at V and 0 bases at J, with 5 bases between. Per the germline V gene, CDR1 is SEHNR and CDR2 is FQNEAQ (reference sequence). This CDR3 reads CASSLWSSYNSPLHF. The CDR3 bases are TGTGCCAGCAGCTTATGGAGCTCCTATAATTCACCCCTCCACTTT.

The CDR3 sequence: CASSVGGNRYEQYF. In DNA form, the CDR3 reads TGTGCCAGCAGCGTAGGCGGGAATAGGTACGAGCAGTACTTC. The chain carries TRBV9 and TRBJ2-7; possible D gene TRBD2, 6 bases. The CDR3 is made up of 14 amino acids. Per the germline V gene, CDR1 is SGDLS and CDR2 is YYNGEE. V lost 0 bases to trimming and J lost 4 bases, with 11 bases between them.

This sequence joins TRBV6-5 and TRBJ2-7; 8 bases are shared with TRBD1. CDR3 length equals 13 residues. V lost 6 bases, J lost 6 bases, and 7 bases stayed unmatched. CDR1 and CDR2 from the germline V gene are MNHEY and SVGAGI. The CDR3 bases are TGTGCCAGCAGGAGACAGGGGCTGACCGAGCAGTACTTC. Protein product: CASRRQGLTEQYF.

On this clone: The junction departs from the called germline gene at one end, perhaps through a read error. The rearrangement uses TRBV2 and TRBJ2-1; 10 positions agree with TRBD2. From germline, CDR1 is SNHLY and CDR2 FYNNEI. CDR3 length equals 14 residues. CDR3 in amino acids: CASSSGRAYNEQFF. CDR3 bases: TGTGCCAGCAGTAGCGGGAGGGCCTATAATGAGCAGTTCTTC.

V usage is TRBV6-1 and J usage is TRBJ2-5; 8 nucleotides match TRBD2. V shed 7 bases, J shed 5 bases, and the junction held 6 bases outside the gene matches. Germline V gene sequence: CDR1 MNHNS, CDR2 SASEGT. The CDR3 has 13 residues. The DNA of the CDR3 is TGTGCCAGCATCTCGGGGGGGGCTGAGACCCAGTACTTC. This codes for CASISGGAETQYF.

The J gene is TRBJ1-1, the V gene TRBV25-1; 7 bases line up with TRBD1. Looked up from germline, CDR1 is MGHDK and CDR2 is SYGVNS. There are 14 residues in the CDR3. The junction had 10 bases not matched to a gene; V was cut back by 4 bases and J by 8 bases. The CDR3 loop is CASSVDRVSSEAFF. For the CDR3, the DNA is TGTGCCAGCAGTGTCGACAGGGTTTCGTCGGAAGCTTTCTTT.

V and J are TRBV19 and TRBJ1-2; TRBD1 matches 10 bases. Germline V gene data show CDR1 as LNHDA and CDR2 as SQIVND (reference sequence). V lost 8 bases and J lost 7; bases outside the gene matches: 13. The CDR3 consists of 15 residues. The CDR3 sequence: CASGGPGTGVSGYTF. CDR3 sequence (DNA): TGTGCCAGTGGGGGGCCCGGGACAGGGGTTTCTGGCTACACCTTC.

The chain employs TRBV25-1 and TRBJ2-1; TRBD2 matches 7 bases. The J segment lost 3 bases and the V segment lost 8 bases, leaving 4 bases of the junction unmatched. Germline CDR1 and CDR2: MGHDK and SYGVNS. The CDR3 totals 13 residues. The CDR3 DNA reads TGTGCCAGCGGGGGGGACCGCTACAATGAGCAGTTCTTC. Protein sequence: CASGGDRYNEQFF.

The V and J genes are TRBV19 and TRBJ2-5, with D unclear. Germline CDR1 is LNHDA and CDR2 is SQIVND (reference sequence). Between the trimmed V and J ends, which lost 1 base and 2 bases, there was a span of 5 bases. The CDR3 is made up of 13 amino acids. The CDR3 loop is CASSIAHQETQYF. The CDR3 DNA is TGTGCCAGTAGTATAGCTCATCAAGAGACCCAGTACTTC.

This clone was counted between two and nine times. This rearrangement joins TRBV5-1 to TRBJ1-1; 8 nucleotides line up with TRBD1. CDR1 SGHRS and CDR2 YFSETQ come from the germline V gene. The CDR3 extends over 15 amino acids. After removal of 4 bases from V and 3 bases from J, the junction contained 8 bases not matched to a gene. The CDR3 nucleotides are TGCGCCAGCAGCCCAATTGACAGGGGAGACACTGAAGCTTTCTTT. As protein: CASSPIDRGDTEAFF.

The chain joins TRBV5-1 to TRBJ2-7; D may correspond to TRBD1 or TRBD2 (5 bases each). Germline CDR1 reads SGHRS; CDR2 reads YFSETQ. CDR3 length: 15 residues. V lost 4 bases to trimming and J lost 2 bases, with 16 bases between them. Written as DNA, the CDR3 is TGCGCCAGCAGCCGGACCGGGACGGCGGCCTACGAGCAGTACTTC. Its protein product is CASSRTGTAAYEQYF.

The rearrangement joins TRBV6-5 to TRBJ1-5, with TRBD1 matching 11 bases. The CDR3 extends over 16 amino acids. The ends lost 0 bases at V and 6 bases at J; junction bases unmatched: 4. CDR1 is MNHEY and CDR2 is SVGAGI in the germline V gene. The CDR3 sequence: CASSYSGQGAVQPQHF. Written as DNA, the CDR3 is TGTGCCAGCAGTTACTCAGGACAGGGGGCGGTTCAGCCCCAGCATTTT.

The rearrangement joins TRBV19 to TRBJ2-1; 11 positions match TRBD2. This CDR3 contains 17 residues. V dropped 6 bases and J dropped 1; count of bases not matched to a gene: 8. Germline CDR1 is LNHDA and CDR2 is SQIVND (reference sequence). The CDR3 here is CASRGTSGLLSYNEQFF. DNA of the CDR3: TGTGCCAGTAGGGGGACTAGCGGCTTGCTTTCCTACAATGAGCAGTTCTTC.

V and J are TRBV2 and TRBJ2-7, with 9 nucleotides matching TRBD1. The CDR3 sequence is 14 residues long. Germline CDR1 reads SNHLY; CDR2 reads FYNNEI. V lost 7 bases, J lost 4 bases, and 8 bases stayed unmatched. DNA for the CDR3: TGTGCCAGCACAAAGGACAGGGGTGTTTACGAGCAGTACTTC. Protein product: CASTKDRGVYEQYF.

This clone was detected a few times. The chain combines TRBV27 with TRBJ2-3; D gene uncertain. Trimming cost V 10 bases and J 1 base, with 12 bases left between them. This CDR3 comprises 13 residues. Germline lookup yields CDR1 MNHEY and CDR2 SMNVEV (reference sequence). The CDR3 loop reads CATKVTGTDTQYF. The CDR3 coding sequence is TGTGCCACCAAAGTTACAGGCACAGATACGCAGTATTTT.

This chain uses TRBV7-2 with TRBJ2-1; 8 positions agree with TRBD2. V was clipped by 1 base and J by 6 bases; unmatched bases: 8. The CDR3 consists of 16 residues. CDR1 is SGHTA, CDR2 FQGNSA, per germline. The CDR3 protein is CASSLEGGTRGNEQFF. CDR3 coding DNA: TGTGCCAGCAGCTTAGAAGGGGGGACTAGAGGCAATGAGCAGTTCTTC.

The CDR3: CASSHSGLGTEAFF. The CDR3 coding sequence is TGCGCCAGCAGCCACTCAGGGCTGGGCACTGAAGCTTTCTTT. The J gene is TRBJ1-1, the V gene TRBV5-1, with TRBD1 as a possible D gene (5 bases). The CDR3 runs 14 residues. Germline values: CDR1 SGHRS, CDR2 YFSETQ. V lost 4 bases, J lost 4 bases, and 14 bases lay in between.

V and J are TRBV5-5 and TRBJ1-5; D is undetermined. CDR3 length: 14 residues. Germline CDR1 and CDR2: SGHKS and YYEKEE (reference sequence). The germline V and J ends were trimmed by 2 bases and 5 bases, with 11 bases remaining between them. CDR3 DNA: TGTGCCAGCAGCTTCTTCTACGGATATCAGCCCCAGCATTTT. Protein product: CASSFFYGYQPQHF.

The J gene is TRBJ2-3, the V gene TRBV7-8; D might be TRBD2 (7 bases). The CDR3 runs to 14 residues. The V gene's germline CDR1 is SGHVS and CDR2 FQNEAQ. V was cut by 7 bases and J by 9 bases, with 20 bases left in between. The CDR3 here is CASTRVGGQGTQYF. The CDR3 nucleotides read TGTGCCAGCACTCGAGTGGGGGGGCAAGGAACGCAGTATTTT.

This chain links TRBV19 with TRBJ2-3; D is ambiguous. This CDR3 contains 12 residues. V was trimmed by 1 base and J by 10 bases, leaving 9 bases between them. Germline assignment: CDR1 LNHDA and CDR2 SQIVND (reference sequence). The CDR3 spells CASSIGDSPQYF. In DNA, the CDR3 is TGTGCCAGTAGTATAGGAGATAGTCCGCAGTATTTT.